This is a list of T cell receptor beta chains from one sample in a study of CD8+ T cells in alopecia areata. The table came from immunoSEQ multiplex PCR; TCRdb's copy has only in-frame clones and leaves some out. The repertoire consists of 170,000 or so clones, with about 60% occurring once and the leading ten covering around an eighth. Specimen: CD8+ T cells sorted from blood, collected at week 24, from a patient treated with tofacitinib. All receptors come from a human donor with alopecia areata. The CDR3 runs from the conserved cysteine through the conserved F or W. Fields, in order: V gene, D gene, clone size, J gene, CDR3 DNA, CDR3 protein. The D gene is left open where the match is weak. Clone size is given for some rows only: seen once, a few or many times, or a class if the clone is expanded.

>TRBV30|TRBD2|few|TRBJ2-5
TGTGCCTGGAGTGACGGGAGGGGGGGCCAGTTGGGGACCCAGTACTTC
CAWSDGRGGQLGTQYF
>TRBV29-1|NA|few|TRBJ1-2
TGCAGCGTCCCACGCCGGGCCCGGGACGGAGGCTACACCTTC
CSVPRRARDGGYTF
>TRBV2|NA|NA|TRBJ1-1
TGTGCCAGCGGACCAGGGGTCGGCACTGAAGCTTTCTTT
CASGPGVGTEAFF
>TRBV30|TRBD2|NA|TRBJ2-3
TGTGCCTGGACAGGCTTCCATCACGGGGGGGCAGATACGCAGTATTTT
CAWTGFHHGGADTQYF
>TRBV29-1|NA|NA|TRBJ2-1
TGCAGCGTTGACGGCGGGGGCCCCGCTGAGCAGTTCTTC
CSVDGGGPAEQFF
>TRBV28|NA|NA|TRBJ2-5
TGTGCCAGCAGTTTCGTGAGTGGGACCCAGTACTTC
CASSFVSGTQYF
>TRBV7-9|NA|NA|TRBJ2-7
TGTGCCAGCAGCCCCTGGACGGACTACGAGCAGTACTTC
CASSPWTDYEQYF
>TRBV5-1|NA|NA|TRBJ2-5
TGCGCCAGCAGCTCCTCGACAGGTCAAGAGACCCAGTACTTC
CASSSSTGQETQYF
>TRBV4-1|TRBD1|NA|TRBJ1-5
TGCGCCAGCAGCCTGGGACAGGGAGCGGGTCAGCCCCAGCATTTT
CASSLGQGAGQPQHF
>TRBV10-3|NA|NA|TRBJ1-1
TGTGCCATCAGTGAGGAGGAAAACACTGAAGCTTTCTTT
CAISEEENTEAFF
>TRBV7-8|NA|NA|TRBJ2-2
TGTGCCAGCAGCTTCGATGTGAGGGGGGGTAATCCGAACACCGGGGAGCTGTTTTTT
CASSFDVRGGNPNTGELFF
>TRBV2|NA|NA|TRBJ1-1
TGTGCCAGCAGTGAACGGGGAGTACAGGGAGCTTTCTTT
CASSERGVQGAFF
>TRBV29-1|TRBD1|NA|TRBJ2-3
TGCAGCGTTAATCGACAGGGGTCGCGAGCCGATACGCAGTATTTT
CSVNRQGSRADTQYF
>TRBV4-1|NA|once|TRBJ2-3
TGCGCCAGCAGTGTAGCGGCCCCCGCCGATACGCAGTATTTT
CASSVAAPADTQYF
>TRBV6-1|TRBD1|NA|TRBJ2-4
TGTGCCAGCAGGGACTGGACAGGGGCTGGGAACATTCAGTACTTC
CASRDWTGAGNIQYF
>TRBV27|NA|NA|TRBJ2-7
TGTGCCAGCAGTTCGGACGCTCGCTACGAGCAGTACTTC
CASSSDARYEQYF
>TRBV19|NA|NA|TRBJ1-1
TGTGCCAGTAGTGGACTGGGGAAGAACACTGAAGCTTTCTTT
CASSGLGKNTEAFF
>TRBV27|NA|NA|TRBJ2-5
TGTGCCAGCAGTTTATATACAGGCCGGCAAGAGACCCAGTACTTC
CASSLYTGRQETQYF
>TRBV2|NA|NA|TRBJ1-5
TGTGCCAGCCGGACTGCCAGCAGCAATCAGCCCCAGCATTTT
CASRTASSNQPQHF
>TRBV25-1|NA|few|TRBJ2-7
TGTGCCAGCAGTGTAGAGGGGAGCGAGCAGTACTTC
CASSVEGSEQYF
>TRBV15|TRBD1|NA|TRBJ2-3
TGTGCCACTTGGGACAGGGTAGCGGATACGCAGTATTTT
CATWDRVADTQYF
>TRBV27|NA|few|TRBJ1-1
TGTGCCTCCCCTGGCCAGGCGGGTTGTGAAGCTTTCTTT
CASPGQAGCEAFF
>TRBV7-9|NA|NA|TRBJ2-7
TGTGCCAGCAGCCCTGTTGGGGGTCGCTCCGAGCAGTACTTC
CASSPVGGRSEQYF
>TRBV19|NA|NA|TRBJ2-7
TGTGCCAGTAGTATAGGGATTCTCTACGAGCAGTACTTC
CASSIGILYEQYF
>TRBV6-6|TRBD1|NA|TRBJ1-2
TGTGCCAGCAGTTACCCGGGACAGGGGGAGCTTGGCTACACCTTC
CASSYPGQGELGYTF
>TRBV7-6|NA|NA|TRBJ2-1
TGTGCCAGCAGCTTAGGGACGCCCATCGCTAATGAGCAGTTCTTC
CASSLGTPIANEQFF
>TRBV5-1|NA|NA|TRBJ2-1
TGCGCCAGCAGCTTGTTTCAGGGGGGAAATGAGCAGTTCTTC
CASSLFQGGNEQFF
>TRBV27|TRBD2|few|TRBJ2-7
TGTGCCAGCAGTGGTCGAGGAGGGAGGGTTTACGAGCAGTACTTC
CASSGRGGRVYEQYF
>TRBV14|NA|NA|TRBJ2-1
TGTGCCAGCAGCCAACTTCGGTGGGATCCCCGGCAGTTCTTC
CASSQLRWDPRQFF
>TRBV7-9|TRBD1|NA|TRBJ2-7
TGTGCCAGTACGCCGGGACAGGGAAACTACGAGCAGTACTTC
CASTPGQGNYEQYF
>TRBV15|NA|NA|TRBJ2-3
TGTGCCACCAGTGCTGGGGGGACAGACGGCGCAGATACGCAGTATTTT
CATSAGGTDGADTQYF
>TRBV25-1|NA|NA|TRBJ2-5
TGTGCCAGCAGACGGGTAGAGACCCAGTACTTC
CASRRVETQYF
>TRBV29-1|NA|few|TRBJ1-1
TGCAGCGTGAAAGGGACGGTGAACACTGAAGCTTTCTTT
CSVKGTVNTEAFF
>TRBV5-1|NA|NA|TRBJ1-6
TGCGCCAGCAGCTTGGACAGCTCCTATAATTCACCCCTCCACTTT
CASSLDSSYNSPLHF
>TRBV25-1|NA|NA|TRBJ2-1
TGTGCCAACACCCCCCCTAGAGATTCTCTCTACAATGAGCAGTTCTTC
CANTPPRDSLYNEQFF
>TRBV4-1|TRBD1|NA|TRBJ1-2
TGCGCCAGCAGCCACACCGGGACAGGGTATGGCTACACCTTC
CASSHTGTGYGYTF
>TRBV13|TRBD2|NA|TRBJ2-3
TGTGCCAGCAGCCCTGGGAGGGGTATCACAGATACGCAGTATTTT
CASSPGRGITDTQYF
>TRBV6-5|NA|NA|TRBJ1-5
TGTGCCAGCAGTAGACAGAGCAATCAGCCCCAGCATTTT
CASSRQSNQPQHF